Following are 17 T cell receptor beta chains from one sample sequenced in a study of blood T cell repertoires in COVID-19. Method: immunoSEQ multiplex PCR; TCRdb's copy keeps in-frame clones and lacks some. The sample holds a few hundred thousand clones; roughly 89% are singletons and the top ten take about 4.6%. Specimen: peripheral blood. The receptors were sampled from a woman between 40 and 55 years old who had recovered from COVID-19.

The chain carries TRBV5-8 and TRBJ2-2, with 7 bases lining up with TRBD2. The CDR3 contains 17 residues. Germline CDR1 SGHTS, CDR2 YDEGEE. V lost 4 bases, J lost 7 bases, and 16 bases stayed unmatched. Here the CDR3 DNA reads TGTGCCAGCAGCCCGGGCGACTTGGGAGGGCCAGTCGGGGAGCTGTTTTTT. This encodes CASSPGDLGGPVGELFF. Filled out from reference TRBV5-8 and TRBJ2-2, the complete variable domain reads EAGVTQSPTHLIKTRGQQATLRCSPISGHTSVYWYQQALGLGLQFLLWYDEGEERNRGNFPPRFSGRQFPNYSSELNVNALELEDSALYLCASSPGDLGGPVGELFFGEGSRLTVL.

The chain uses TRBV5-4 and TRBJ2-5, with D perhaps TRBD1 (6 bases). The CDR3 is 13 residues long. Trimming took 3 bases from V and 5 from J, leaving 11 bases between them. From germline, CDR1 is SGHNT and CDR2 YYREEE (reference sequence). DNA for the CDR3: TGTGCCAGCAGCTCCAGGGGTGGGGAGACCCAGTACTTC. Translated, it gives CASSSRGGETQYF.

The chain combines TRBV30 with TRBJ1-2; weak D call: TRBD1 (5 bases). The V and J ends lost 0 bases and 0 bases respectively, with 17 bases between them. The germline gives CDR1 GTSNPN, CDR2 SVGIG (reference sequence). The CDR3 has 17 residues. The CDR3 protein is CAWSVIDHRQPNYGYTF. As DNA, the CDR3 is TGTGCCTGGAGTGTGATCGACCATCGACAGCCTAACTATGGCTACACCTTC.

This chain uses TRBV4-1 with TRBJ1-5; D ambiguous. Trimming left V 5 bases short and J 1 base short, with 9 bases between. CDR3 length equals 14 residues. Looked up from germline, CDR1 is MGHRA and CDR2 is YSYEKL. CDR3 sequence (DNA): TGCGCCAGCAGCTTAACTGAGAGCAATCAGCCCCAGCATTTT. Translated: CASSLTESNQPQHF.

The genes are TRBV7-2 and TRBJ1-2; D is possibly TRBD1 (5 bases). The CDR3 runs 15 residues. Trimming pared 1 base from V and 8 bases from J, leaving 17 bases between. Germline V gene lookup returns CDR1 SGHTA and CDR2 FQGNSA. CDR3 residues: CASSLGANSKGGYTF. For the CDR3, the DNA is TGTGCCAGCAGCTTAGGGGCGAATTCTAAGGGGGGCTACACCTTC.

The count of this clone is one. The chain carries TRBV21-1 and TRBJ2-7; the table's D call TRBD2 went unverified against the DNA. TRBV21-1 is shown as a pseudogene. The CDR3 is made up of 18 amino acids. The CDR3 sequence is CASSSRGLAGISSYEQYV. CDR3 sequence (DNA): TGTGCCAGCAGCTCCCGGGGACTAGCGGGAATCTCCTCCTACGAGCAGTACGTC.

The gene calls are TRBV7-6 and TRBJ2-2, with 8 bases matching TRBD1. The J segment lost 4 bases and the V segment lost 1 base, leaving 2 bases of the junction unmatched. The V gene's germline CDR1 is SGHVS and CDR2 FNYEAQ. There are 15 residues in the CDR3. CDR3 sequence (DNA): TGTGCCAGCAGCTTAGGGACAGGGAGCACCGGGGAGCTGTTTTTT. This translates into CASSLGTGSTGELFF.

The rearrangement joins TRBV5-1 to TRBJ2-3, with TRBD2 matching over 9 bases. The CDR3 is made up of 14 amino acids. CDR1 SGHRS and CDR2 YFSETQ come from the germline V gene. The ends lost 0 bases at V and 5 bases at J; junction bases unmatched: 1. CDR3 sequence: CASSLETSGDTQYF. The CDR3, as DNA: TGCGCCAGCAGCTTGGAGACTAGCGGAGATACGCAGTATTTT.

The chain couples TRBV7-9 to TRBJ1-5; 11 bases are shared with TRBD1. Germline CDR1 SEHNR, CDR2 FQNEAQ (reference sequence). J was trimmed by 2 bases and V by 1 base; bases with no gene match: 10. The CDR3 has 19 amino acids. DNA of the CDR3: TGTGCCAGCAGCTTAGTTTTGGGACAGGGGGTTATAGGCAATCAGCCCCAGCATTTT. The encoded protein is CASSLVLGQGVIGNQPQHF.

The DNA for the CDR3 is TGTGCCAGCAGCCCCGGACTAGCGGGCCCCAGCAACCAAGAGACCCAGTACTTC. Amino acids: CASSPGLAGPSNQETQYF. The chain has TRBV5-5 and TRBJ2-5, with 11 bases identical to TRBD2. Trimming at V came to 4 bases and at J to 0 bases, leaving 11 bases not matched to a gene. The V gene's germline CDR1 is SGHKS and CDR2 YYEKEE (reference sequence). This CDR3 is built from 18 residues.

The rearrangement joins TRBV7-6 to TRBJ1-4; 10 bases are a match to TRBD1. CDR3 length: 14 residues. V trimming: 2 bases; J trimming: 8 bases; junction bases outside the gene matches: 2. Germline-derived CDR1 and CDR2 are SGHVS and FNYEAQ. The CDR3 nucleotides read TGTGCCAGCAGCTTAAGACAGGGGGCGGAAAAACTGTTTTTT. Translating it yields CASSLRQGAEKLFF.

The V call is TRBV5-4, the J call TRBJ2-1; 13 bases line up with TRBD2. Unmatched junction bases numbered 6, after V lost 6 bases and J lost 9 bases. This CDR3 is 14 amino acids long. Per germline, CDR1 SGHNT and CDR2 YYREEE (reference sequence). The CDR3 is CASKRTSGSSEQFF. The CDR3 nucleotides are TGTGCCAGCAAAAGGACTAGCGGGAGTAGTGAGCAGTTCTTC.

The V call is TRBV6-5, the J call TRBJ2-7, with D possibly being TRBD2 (6 bases). This CDR3 spans 14 amino acids. Germline CDR1 MNHEY, CDR2 SVGAGI. Trimming took off 7 bases at V and 4 bases at J, with 17 bases between the two ends. CDR3 in amino acids: CASKAGPIRYEQYV. For the CDR3, the DNA is TGTGCCAGCAAGGCGGGACCTATTCGTTACGAGCAGTACGTC.

The V call is TRBV9, the J call TRBJ2-3; D not resolved. Looked up from germline, CDR1 is SGDLS and CDR2 is YYNGEE. V was clipped by 3 bases and J by 8 bases, with 7 bases between them. There are 11 residues in the CDR3. The CDR3 nucleotides are TGTGCCAGCAGCGGAGCTGGTACGCAGTATTTT. This translates into CASSGAGTQYF. The full variable domain, with the rest looked up from reference TRBV9 and TRBJ2-3, is DSGVTQTPKHLITATGQRVTLRCSPRSGDLSVYWYQQSLDQGLQFLIQYYNGEERAKGNILERFSAQQFPDLHSELNLSSLELGDSALYFCASSGAGTQYFGPGTRLTVL.

A note on this clone: The sample carries other DNA sequences with the same CDR3. In DNA, the CDR3 is TGTGCCAGCAGTCAGACCGGGGAGCTGTTTTTT. It encodes CASSQTGELFF. The chain employs TRBV12-3 or TRBV12-4 and TRBJ2-2, with D hard to call. This CDR3 is built from 11 residues. The V end lost 5 bases, the J end lost 5 bases, and 3 bases lay between the germline ends.

The genes are TRBV6-6 and TRBJ2-2, with 8 bases lining up with TRBD2. Per the germline V gene, CDR1 is MNHNY and CDR2 is SVGAGI (reference sequence). The CDR3 covers 15 residues. V was clipped by 11 bases and J by 4 bases; unmatched bases: 12. The CDR3 region is CAVQWGAGVTGELFF. As DNA, the CDR3 is TGTGCCGTCCAGTGGGGAGCGGGGGTCACCGGGGAGCTGTTTTTT.

The chain carries TRBV30 and TRBJ2-7; 8 bases map to TRBD1. CDR1 GTSNPN and CDR2 SVGIG come from the germline V gene (reference sequence). Germline trimming cut 0 bases from V and 3 bases from J; bases unmatched to any gene: 4. The CDR3 runs to 14 residues. The CDR3 here is CAWSVQGGFYEQYV. CDR3 coding DNA: TGTGCCTGGAGTGTACAGGGGGGATTCTACGAGCAGTACGTC.